The 15 T cell receptor beta chains in this list originate from one sample, sequenced in a study of radiotherapy plus CTLA-4 blockade in lung cancer. Using immunoSEQ multiplex PCR, the repertoire was profiled, and TCRdb retains in-frame clones only, with some absent. This table has about 45,000 clones, 73% appearing once. The sequencing used peripheral blood, collected from a patient treated with radiotherapy plus ipilimumab. All receptors come from a human donor with non-small cell lung cancer who had a complete response to radiotherapy plus ipilimumab.

V and J are TRBV18 and TRBJ2-1, with a tentative D call TRBD2 (6 bases). CDR3 length equals 14 residues. The V end lost 3 bases, the J end lost 9 bases, and 15 bases lay between the germline ends. Germline loops: CDR1 KGHSH, CDR2 LQKENI. CDR3 amino acids: CASSPRESTGEQFF. CDR3 DNA sequence: TGTGCCAGCTCACCCCGGGAGTCTACAGGTGAGCAGTTCTTC.

This chain connects TRBV28 to TRBJ2-1, with a possible D match to TRBD1 (6 bases). V lost 7 bases and J lost 4, with 14 bases in between. The length of the CDR3 is 14 residues. Germline-derived CDR1 and CDR2 are MDHEN and SYDVKM. CDR3 residues: CASTWDTGYNEQFF. CDR3 in DNA: TGTGCCAGCACTTGGGACACGGGATACAATGAGCAGTTCTTC.

This clone occurred a few times. This chain connects TRBV7-9 to TRBJ1-5, with a tentative D call TRBD1 (6 bases). Trimming stripped 4 bases from V and 3 bases from J, with 7 bases between. CDR1 and CDR2 from the germline V gene are SEHNR and FQNEAQ (reference sequence). This CDR3 is 13 amino acids long. CDR3 sequence reads: CASSWTDNQPQHF. The CDR3 nucleotides are TGTGCCAGCAGCTGGACAGACAATCAGCCCCAGCATTTT.

The chain employs TRBV30 and TRBJ1-2; D gene ambiguous. Trimming pared 0 bases from V and 8 bases from J, leaving 13 bases between. Germline-derived CDR1 and CDR2 are GTSNPN and SVGIG (reference sequence). The CDR3 is made up of 13 amino acids. For the CDR3, the DNA is TGTGCCTGGAGTGTAAGGCAGGTTGGCGGCTACACCTTC. It encodes CAWSVRQVGGYTF.

The rearrangement uses TRBV4-1 and TRBJ2-7, with 14 bases identical to TRBD2. Germline values: CDR1 MGHRA, CDR2 YSYEKL. V dropped 0 bases and J dropped 3; count of bases not matched to a gene: 16. This CDR3 region has 21 residues. This CDR3 reads CASSQDYVRGLAGARDYEQYF. CDR3 DNA sequence: TGCGCCAGCAGCCAAGATTACGTTAGGGGACTAGCGGGAGCGAGGGACTACGAGCAGTACTTC.

The V call is TRBV19, the J call TRBJ2-7, with TRBD1 matching 7 bases. Looked up from germline, CDR1 is LNHDA and CDR2 is SQIVND (reference sequence). The CDR3 length is 15 residues. V lost 4 bases and J lost 0; bases outside the gene matches: 6. CDR3 protein: CASSNPGQISYEQYF. DNA for the CDR3: TGTGCCAGTAGTAATCCGGGACAGATCTCCTACGAGCAGTACTTC.

The V and J genes are TRBV7-2 and TRBJ1-2; D is perhaps TRBD1 (5 bases). The CDR3 totals 14 residues. V was cut by 2 bases and J by 5 bases, with 12 bases left in between. Looked up from germline, CDR1 is SGHTA and CDR2 is FQGNSA. CDR3 bases: TGTGCCAGCAGCTTATGGGGGACTGTTTATGGCTACACCTTC. Amino acids: CASSLWGTVYGYTF.

This clone was picked up one time. The chain joins TRBV19 to TRBJ2-3, with D maybe TRBD2 (5 bases). V lost 1 base and J lost 0, with 17 bases in between. CDR1 is LNHDA and CDR2 is SQIVND in the germline V gene (reference sequence). The CDR3 is 18 residues long. The DNA of the CDR3 is TGTGCCAGTAGTATAGTCGCGGGTAAAACCCCTAGCACAGATACGCAGTATTTT. As protein: CASSIVAGKTPSTDTQYF.

The gene calls are TRBV2 and TRBJ2-7; tentative D call: TRBD1 (6 bases). CDR3 length equals 17 residues. Germline values: CDR1 SNHLY, CDR2 FYNNEI. V gave up 6 bases and J gave up 6 bases, with 27 bases separating them. DNA for the CDR3: TGTGCCAGCAGCCATGAATTAGAGACCAACTTCAGGGGCGAGCAGTACTTC. It encodes CASSHELETNFRGEQYF.

The V call is TRBV19, the J call TRBJ2-1, with 10 bases identical to TRBD2. The germline gives CDR1 LNHDA, CDR2 SQIVND (reference sequence). The junction had 11 bases not matched to a gene; V was cut back by 5 bases and J by 10 bases. The CDR3 runs 15 residues. The CDR3 nucleotides are TGTGCCAGTAGTGACACTAGCGGGACCCATCAGGAGCAGTTCTTC. As protein: CASSDTSGTHQEQFF.

The rearrangement links TRBV29-1 to TRBJ1-3; 8 bases align to TRBD1. Germline assignment: CDR1 SQVTM and CDR2 ANQGSEA. The CDR3 is 13 amino acids. J gave up 3 bases and V 6 bases, and 4 bases lay outside the gene matches. For the CDR3, the DNA is TGCAGCGTGCGACAGGGGAGTGGAAACACCATATATTTT. Its protein product is CSVRQGSGNTIYF.

The chain recombines TRBV19 with TRBJ2-4; 10 bases align to TRBD1. This CDR3 is built from 19 residues. The V gene end was trimmed by 0 bases and the J gene end by 0 bases; junction bases not matched to a gene: 8. Germline CDR1 reads LNHDA; CDR2 reads SQIVND (reference sequence). The CDR3 coding sequence is TGTGCCAGTAGTATAGAGGGGACAGGGGTGGACCTAGCCAAAAACATTCAGTACTTC. It encodes CASSIEGTGVDLAKNIQYF.

V usage is TRBV7-6 and J usage is TRBJ1-4; TRBD1 aligns across 8 bases. The V and J ends lost 4 bases and 5 bases, in that order; junction bases with no gene match: 6. Germline CDR1 reads SGHVS; CDR2 reads FNYEAQ. CDR3 length: 15 residues. The chain's CDR3 is CASSSGDRFNEKLFF. The DNA for the CDR3 is TGTGCCAGCAGCTCGGGGGACAGGTTCAATGAAAAACTGTTTTTT.

The chain joins TRBV5-5 to TRBJ1-1; D is possibly TRBD1 (5 bases). The CDR3 has 15 amino acids. V lost 2 bases and J lost 0, with 11 bases in between. In germline, CDR1 is SGHKS, CDR2 YYEKEE (reference sequence). CDR3 sequence (DNA): TGTGCCAGCAGCTTATCGACAGCCCTGAACACTGAAGCTTTCTTT. Protein sequence: CASSLSTALNTEAFF.

The chain links TRBV19 to TRBJ2-1, with 9 positions matching TRBD1. V lost 10 bases and J lost 4; bases outside the gene matches: 8. CDR1 and CDR2 from the germline V gene are LNHDA and SQIVND (reference sequence). The CDR3 consists of 14 residues. CDR3 protein: CATSGQGIYNEQFF. In nucleotides, the CDR3 is TGTGCCACCTCGGGACAGGGCATATACAATGAGCAGTTCTTC.